This T cell receptor (beta chain) was profiled in a study of blood T cells in healthy people across ages. A second roughly 6 to 11 cycle PCR used barcoded and J-beta primers. MiXCR was run by TCRdb on the 5' RACE reads, yielding one entry per CDR3 protein. The profile covers 1.5 million to 2 million distinct CDR3 sequences, with roughly 30% appearing a single time and roughly 8% taken by the ten largest. The sample holds many counts of this clonotype. Its antigen is undetermined. Study-level findings and limits: Bulk PBMC profiling left naive and antigen-experienced comparisons inconclusive.

Around 10 milliliters of peripheral blood were drawn from each donor. Isolated per sample were at least 6 million PBMCs. V shed 6 bases and J 2 bases; nucleotides not matched to a gene: 2. The CDR3 contains 15 residues. CDR1 and CDR2 from the germline V gene are SNHLY and FYNNEI. Sequencing was performed on blood. The source is a woman aged 25-40 years in good health. The V call is TRBV2, the J call TRBJ2-5; 14 positions agree with TRBD2. The CDR3 DNA follows: TGTGCCAGCAGGAGACTAGCGGGGGGGCAAGAGACCCAGTACTTC. Translating gives CASRRLAGGQETQYF.